This TCR beta chain was profiled in a study of cytomegalovirus exposure and HLA in healthy donors. On the study more broadly: Membership in the Caucasian-associated ancestry cluster was found for around four fifths of approximately 430 genotyped donors.

The CDR3 length is 14 residues. Germline loops: CDR1 MNHNS, CDR2 SASEGT. V was cut by 7 bases and J by 5 bases, with 15 bases left in between. This clone was detected only a few times. Its antigen is not known. 60 Vbeta and 13 Jbeta primers were used in PCR. Repertoires were generated with immunoSEQ multiplex PCR, while TCRdb's copy carries only in-frame clones and drops some. The table has roughly 87,000 clones, 65% to 75% seen once. Study-level results: In a later analysis, TCR association rates varied by HLA locus: DRB1 most, HLA-C fewest. Later analysis demonstrated an association between a missense DCLRE1C variant and TCR beta V- and J-gene trimming.

The specimen sequenced was PBMCs. The chain uses TRBV6-1 and TRBJ2-1; possibly TRBD2 for D (5 bases). This TCR came from a man aged 55 to 69 in good health and CMV-seronegative. CDR3 nucleotides: TGTGCCAGCAAAGGAGGCCCTTTTAACAATGAGCAGTTCTTC. It translates to CASKGGPFNNEQFF.